Listed below are T cell receptor beta chains from one sample, sequenced in a study of OX40 agonist ivuxolimab in advanced cancers. Clones were read by immunoSEQ multiplex PCR, and TCRdb kept only the in-frame ones, dropping some. The sample includes approximately 64,000 clones, around 89% of them seen just once. The sequenced sample was CD4+ or CD8+ T cells sorted from blood, obtained in a trial of the OX40 agonist ivuxolimab. Receptors were obtained from an adult with an advanced solid tumor such as melanoma, head and neck, liver or kidney cancer. Each CDR3 is given with its conserved first and last residue. Each record gives: V gene, clone size, D gene, J gene, CDR3 protein, CDR3 DNA. D genes are given only for firm matches. Clone size is given for some rows only: seen once, a few or many times, or a class if the clone is expanded.

TRBV11-1	.	.	TRBJ1-1	CASSLGVAQGEAFF	TGTGCCAGCAGCTTAGGCGTGGCTCAAGGTGAAGCTTTCTTT
TRBV7-3	.	TRBD2	TRBJ2-1	CASSLILAGYNEQFF	TGTGCCAGCAGCTTAATACTAGCGGGTTACAATGAGCAGTTCTTC
TRBV11-1	.	.	TRBJ2-3	CASSTHLTDTQYF	TGTGCCAGCAGCACACACCTCACAGATACGCAGTATTTT
TRBV28	.	TRBD1	TRBJ1-5	CASSSPEGTGLQPQHF	TGTGCCAGCAGTTCCCCAGAAGGGACAGGGTTACAGCCCCAGCATTTT
TRBV11-2	few	TRBD2	TRBJ2-1	CASRPEGLAGNEQFF	TGTGCCAGCAGACCGGAGGGACTAGCGGGCAATGAGCAGTTCTTC
TRBV10-3	.	TRBD2	TRBJ2-5	CAISKTSGQETQYF	TGTGCCATCAGTAAGACTAGCGGTCAAGAGACCCAGTACTTC
TRBV19	.	.	TRBJ2-1	CASHKGGGGASYNEQFF	TGTGCCTCACACAAGGGAGGAGGAGGGGCATCCTACAATGAGCAGTTCTTC
TRBV7-9	.	.	TRBJ2-7	CASSRTGPYEQYF	TGTGCCAGCAGCCGAACGGGGCCCTACGAGCAGTACTTC
TRBV5-1	.	TRBD1	TRBJ1-1	CASSSGQTVEAFF	TGCGCCAGCAGCTCGGGACAGACTGTTGAAGCTTTCTTT
TRBV6-1	.	TRBD1	TRBJ1-5	CASSTRWDRAQPQHF	TGTGCCAGCAGTACGCGCTGGGACAGGGCCCAGCCCCAGCATTTT
TRBV11-3	once	.	TRBJ2-7	CASSLNSGRNYEQYF	TGTGCCAGCAGCTTAAATTCGGGAAGAAACTACGAGCAGTACTTC
TRBV28	.	.	TRBJ2-2	CASRQGGINLGELFF	TGTGCCAGCAGGCAAGGGGGAATAAATTTAGGGGAGCTGTTTTTT
TRBV18	.	TRBD2	TRBJ2-7	CASSPRSSAGVGSYEQYF	TGTGCCAGCTCACCTCGATCTAGTGCGGGAGTGGGGTCCTACGAGCAGTACTTC
TRBV5-5	.	.	TRBJ2-7	CASSFQGPYEQYF	TGTGCCAGCAGCTTTCAAGGGCCCTACGAGCAGTACTTC
TRBV28	.	.	TRBJ2-1	CASTRGGEQFF	TGTGCCAGCACTAGGGGAGGTGAGCAGTTCTTC
TRBV6-1	.	TRBD1	TRBJ2-7	CASSAGTGAYEQYF	TGTGCCAGCAGTGCCGGGACAGGCGCCTACGAGCAGTACTTC
TRBV7-9	.	.	TRBJ1-3	CASSFRTDYSGNTIYF	TGTGCCAGCAGCTTTAGGACGGACTACTCTGGAAACACCATATATTTT
TRBV5-5	.	.	TRBJ1-4	CASSLISGNNEKLFF	TGTGCCAGCAGCTTGATCTCAGGGAACAATGAAAAACTGTTTTTT
TRBV6-5	.	TRBD2	TRBJ2-3	CASSSYSGIGTDTQYF	TGTGCCAGCAGTTCCTATAGCGGGATTGGCACAGATACGCAGTATTTT
TRBV29-1	once	TRBD2	TRBJ2-3	CSVRRTSLTDTQYF	TGCAGCGTTAGGAGGACTAGCCTCACAGATACGCAGTATTTT
TRBV5-4	.	.	TRBJ2-3	CASSHREGGEDTQYF	TGTGCCAGCAGCCATCGGGAAGGAGGGGAAGATACGCAGTATTTT
TRBV9	.	TRBD2	TRBJ2-5	CASSVLGTSVETQYF	TGTGCCAGCAGCGTCCTAGGGACTAGCGTGGAGACCCAGTACTTC
TRBV25-1	.	TRBD1	TRBJ2-3	CASSEWAGGSDTQYF	TGTGCCAGCAGTGAATGGGCAGGGGGATCAGATACGCAGTATTTT
TRBV2	.	.	TRBJ2-1	CASRGGYEQFF	TGTGCCAGCAGGGGGGGATATGAGCAGTTCTTC
TRBV19	.	.	TRBJ1-3	CASTPLHSSGNTIYF	TGTGCCAGTACCCCTTTACACAGCTCTGGAAACACCATATATTTT
TRBV30	.	TRBD1	TRBJ2-1	CAWSATGGNEQFF	TGTGCCTGGAGTGCGACAGGGGGGAATGAGCAGTTCTTC
TRBV10-3	.	TRBD2	TRBJ2-1	CAISESAGTSGNNEQFF	TGTGCCATCAGTGAGTCGGCCGGGACTAGCGGGAACAATGAGCAGTTCTTC
TRBV18	.	.	TRBJ2-2	CASSPGEPGELFF	TGTGCCAGCTCACCCGGGGAGCCCGGGGAGCTGTTTTTT
TRBV28	.	.	TRBJ1-5	CASSPPQGSQPQHF	TGTGCCAGCAGCCCCCCCCAGGGTTCTCAGCCCCAGCATTTT
TRBV4-1	.	.	TRBJ1-1	CASSLVIRPSMDTEAFF	TGCGCCAGCAGCCTAGTAATCAGACCTTCAATGGACACTGAAGCTTTCTTT
TRBV9	.	.	TRBJ1-4	CASSVGGATNEKLFF	TGTGCCAGCAGCGTCGGGGGAGCGACTAATGAAAAACTGTTTTTT
TRBV7-9	.	TRBD1	TRBJ2-1	CASSLDGQGWNEQFF	TGTGCCAGCAGCTTAGACGGACAGGGTTGGAATGAGCAGTTCTTC
TRBV5-8	.	.	TRBJ2-7	CASSLVGRGYEQYF	TGTGCCAGCAGCTTGGTAGGCAGAGGATACGAGCAGTACTTC
TRBV7-8	.	.	TRBJ2-5	CASSPSEETQYF	TGTGCCAGCAGCCCCTCTGAAGAGACCCAGTACTTC
TRBV10-1	few	.	TRBJ2-3	CASGPRPNTQYF	TGCGCCAGCGGACCTAGGCCCAATACGCAGTATTTT
TRBV28	.	TRBD1	TRBJ2-7	CASSVTGKSYEQYF	TGTGCCAGCAGTGTGACAGGGAAGTCCTACGAGCAGTACTTC
TRBV10-3	.	.	TRBJ2-3	CAIRTEDTQYF	TGTGCCATCCGGACTGAGGATACGCAGTATTTT
TRBV10-3	.	.	TRBJ2-2	CAIRDRNSAGELFF	TGTGCCATCAGGGACCGAAATTCAGCCGGGGAGCTGTTTTTT
TRBV11-3	.	.	TRBJ2-1	CASSVGPIREQFF	TGTGCCAGCAGCGTGGGCCCTATAAGGGAGCAGTTCTTC
TRBV5-4	.	TRBD2	TRBJ2-7	CASSFKLSSGRASYEQYF	TGTGCCAGCAGCTTCAAACTATCTAGCGGGAGGGCCTCCTACGAGCAGTACTTC
TRBV6-5	.	TRBD1	TRBJ1-2	CASSYQGRGIYGYTF	TGTGCCAGCAGTTACCAAGGCAGGGGGATCTATGGCTACACCTTC
TRBV6-5	.	.	TRBJ1-2	CASSALFTGTYGYTF	TGTGCCAGCAGTGCCCTTTTTACAGGGACCTATGGCTACACCTTC
TRBV6-1	.	.	TRBJ2-1	CASSEKRTEQFF	TGTGCCAGCAGTGAAAAGAGGACTGAGCAGTTCTTC